This TCR beta chain was obtained from a study of cytomegalovirus exposure and HLA in healthy donors. PCR used 60 Vbeta primers and 13 Jbeta primers. Using immunoSEQ multiplex PCR, the repertoire was profiled, and TCRdb retains in-frame clones only, with some absent. The sample records around 91,000 clones, 55% to 75% being singletons. Study observations and caveats: Later on, a genetic analysis was performed. It linked a missense variant in DCLRE1C with V- and J-gene trimming of TCR beta.

CDR1 and CDR2 from the germline V gene are MGHRA and YSYEKL. The CDR3 totals 16 residues. Trimming left V 1 base short and J 2 bases short, with 14 bases between. This clone was seen ten or more times. Its matching antigen is unknown. This TCR derives from a man in his 60s in good health and CMV-seronegative. The sample comprised PBMCs. The J gene is TRBJ1-2, the V gene TRBV4-1; TRBD1 is a possible D gene (5 bases). The DNA of the CDR3 is TGCGCCAGCAGCCAAGCGGGTGGCAGGGCAAACTATGGCTACACCTTC. Its protein is CASSQAGGRANYGYTF.